The present T cell receptor beta chain was sequenced within a study of T-cell memory formation after mild COVID-19. Study observations and caveats: The finding that pre-infection memory included some responding clones suggested that cross-reactive memory joined. There was a balanced CD4/CD8 profile in clones contracting day 15 to 85, and later expanders leaned CD4+.

TCRdb re-called the 5' RACE reads with MiXCR, one entry per CDR3 protein. The sample yields about 430,000 distinct CDR3 sequences, roughly 26% seen once. The CDR3 loop spans 16 amino acids. After removal of 5 bases from V and 4 bases from J, the junction contained 10 bases not matched to a gene. Germline V lookup: CDR1 SGHVS, CDR2 FQNEAQ. This clonotype was detected a few times. Its antigen is as yet unknown. Sequenced input: PBMCs or a T cell subset sorted from them (not recorded which). This receptor was obtained from an adult woman who had mild COVID-19 (a few samples of this study predate the infection). Cell type and time point are not known. The V gene is TRBV7-8, the J gene TRBJ2-2, with 7 bases lining up with TRBD2. The DNA for the CDR3 is TGTGCCAGCAGCCATACCAGACTAGCACGCACCGGGGAGCTGTTTTTT. Its protein product is CASSHTRLARTGELFF.